The next 11 T cell receptor beta chains were all read from a single sample in a study of blood T cells in healthy people across ages. Together with a sample-barcoded 5' primer, a J-beta primer mix was included in a second PCR lasting about 6 to 11 cycles. TCRdb called the 5' RACE reads again in MiXCR, with one record for every CDR3 protein. The sample consists of 800,000 to 900,000 distinct CDR3 sequences, approximately 59% of them appearing once. Sequenced input: blood. The receptors come from a man aged 25-40 years in good health.

The chain has TRBV6-5 and TRBJ2-3; D call uncertain. The CDR3 loop spans 14 amino acids. Germline V gene data show CDR1 as MNHEY and CDR2 as SVGAGI. V was clipped by 6 bases and J by 1 base, with 11 bases between them. The CDR3 bases are TGTGCCAGCAGAGTCAGGACCCGCACAGATACGCAGTATTTT. The encoded protein is CASRVRTRTDTQYF.

This sequence joins TRBV4-3 and TRBJ1-4; 10 bases map to TRBD1. J lost 11 bases, V lost 1 base, and 4 bases had no gene match. The CDR3 spans 14 residues. Looked up from germline, CDR1 is LGHNA and CDR2 is YSLEER. The CDR3 sequence is CASSQGGQGGKLFF. In nucleotides, the CDR3 is TGCGCCAGCAGCCAAGGTGGACAGGGGGGGAAACTGTTTTTT.

This chain uses TRBV6-2 or TRBV6-3 with TRBJ2-7; the D is unclear. From germline, CDR1 is MNHEY and CDR2 SVGEGT. The CDR3 loop spans 13 amino acids. With 6 bases removed from V and 3 bases from J, the gap between germline ends came to 12 bases. The CDR3 DNA reads TGTGCCAGCAGCGCCCTGGTAAGCTACGAGCAGTACTTC. This encodes CASSALVSYEQYF.

The chain uses TRBV20-1 and TRBJ2-3, with 8 bases fitting TRBD2. This CDR3 is built from 13 residues. V trimming: 7 bases; J trimming: 0 bases; junction bases outside the gene matches: 3. Germline V gene sequence: CDR1 DFQATT, CDR2 SNEGSKA (reference sequence). Here the CDR3 DNA reads TGCAGTGTGAAGCGGGGGAGCACAGATACGCAGTATTTT. Protein product: CSVKRGSTDTQYF.

With respect to this clonotype: Sequence at one end of the junction differs from germline and may be a read error. The chain links TRBV15 to TRBJ2-7; 7 nucleotides match TRBD2. The CDR3 is made up of 16 amino acids. Germline V gene lookup returns CDR1 LNHNV and CDR2 YYDKDF (reference sequence). CDR3 region: CATRRGFERGYDEQYF. In nucleotides, the CDR3 is TGTGCCACCAGGAGAGGATTCGAGCGGGGTTACGATGAGCAGTACTTC.

J is TRBJ2-3 and V is TRBV20-1; D is undetermined. CDR3 length: 13 amino acids. Germline assignment: CDR1 DFQATT and CDR2 SNEGSKA (reference sequence). V was shortened by 3 bases and J by 2 bases, with 9 bases between the two germline ends. The CDR3 DNA reads as TGCAGTGCTAGCCCCAGTCTCACAGATACGCAGTATTTT. This encodes CSASPSLTDTQYF.

This clonotype appeared a few times. This chain connects TRBV20-1 to TRBJ2-1; 7 bases fit TRBD1. V dropped 3 bases and J dropped 4; count of bases not matched to a gene: 9. Germline V CDR1 and CDR2: DFQATT, SNEGSKA (reference sequence). The CDR3 is made up of 15 amino acids. CDR3 in amino acids: CSASGQDPLYNEQFF. CDR3 in DNA: TGCAGTGCTAGTGGACAGGACCCACTTTACAATGAGCAGTTCTTC.

The chain carries TRBV7-2 and TRBJ2-1; D possibly corresponds to TRBD2 (5 bases). In germline, CDR1 is SGHTA, CDR2 FQGNSA. CDR3 size: 15 residues. Between the trimmed V and J ends, which lost 6 bases and 4 bases, there was a span of 16 bases. This CDR3 reads CASSPDSGFYNEQFF. The CDR3 DNA sequence: TGTGCCAGCAGTCCGGACTCCGGCTTTTACAATGAGCAGTTCTTC.

The sample holds one count of this clonotype. This chain joins TRBV27 and TRBJ2-3; D might be TRBD1 (6 bases). Per germline, CDR1 MNHEY and CDR2 SMNVEV (reference sequence). V lost 6 bases and J 3 bases, leaving 19 bases between the germline ends. The length of the CDR3 is 16 residues. CDR3 DNA: TGTGCCAGCAGACCCAATTTCAGGGGAAAAACAGATACGCAGTATTTT. It translates to CASRPNFRGKTDTQYF.

The chain couples TRBV5-1 to TRBJ2-3; D perhaps matches TRBD1 (6 bases). V lost 4 bases and J 0 bases, leaving 12 bases between the germline ends. Germline lookup yields CDR1 SGHRS and CDR2 YFSETQ. CDR3 size: 15 residues. The CDR3 is CASSLRQDSTDTQYF. The CDR3 DNA is TGCGCCAGCAGCCTTCGACAGGATAGCACAGATACGCAGTATTTT. The whole variable domain, remainder taken from reference TRBV5-1 and TRBJ2-3, is KAGVTQTPRYLIKTRGQQVTLSCSPISGHRSVSWYQQTPGQGLQFLFEYFSETQRNKGNFPGRFSGRQFSNSRSEMNVSTLELGDSALYLCASSLRQDSTDTQYFGPGTRLTVL.

CDR3 DNA sequence: TGTGCCAGCAGTTACCCGGACTCCTACGAGCAGTACTTC. Encoded protein: CASSYPDSYEQYF. The chain combines TRBV6-6 with TRBJ2-7; D remains unclear. This CDR3 spans 13 amino acids. In germline, CDR1 is MNHNY, CDR2 SVGAGI (reference sequence). The V end lost 2 bases, the J end lost 0 bases, and 5 bases lay between the germline ends.